Each of the 24 T cell receptor beta chains below was sequenced from the same sample in a study of T-cell memory formation after mild COVID-19. TCRdb reanalysed the 5' RACE reads using MiXCR and keeps one entry per CDR3 protein. Of 450,000 or so distinct CDR3 sequences detected, approximately 20% appear once; the ten largest clones hold approximately 8.4%. Sequences were obtained from PBMCs or a T cell subset sorted from them (not recorded which). Every receptor here comes from an adult woman who had mild COVID-19 (a few samples of this study predate the infection). Cell type and time point are not known.

This clonotype was counted only a few times. The chain has TRBV7-9 and TRBJ2-1, with D uncertain. V shed 1 base and J shed 8 bases, with 9 bases lying between them. CDR1 and CDR2 (germline): SEHNR, FQNEAQ (reference sequence). This CDR3 has 13 residues. CDR3 coding DNA: TGTGCCAGCAGCTTAGGCTACAATGATGAGCAGTTCTTC. As protein: CASSLGYNDEQFF.

As to this clonotype: The conserved phenylalanine or tryptophan normally closing the CDR3 is absent here, so this likely arose from a read error. The chain recombines TRBV5-1 with TRBJ2-5; tentatively, D is TRBD1 (6 bases). Germline lookup yields CDR1 SGHRS and CDR2 YFSETQ. Trimming removed 3 bases from V and 5 bases from J, with 11 bases in between. This CDR3 spans 13 amino acids. CDR3 DNA sequence: TGCGCCAGCAGCTGGGACAAAAGGGAGACCCAGTACTTA. Its translation is CASSWDKRETQYL.

The V gene is TRBV12-3 or TRBV12-4, the J gene TRBJ2-1; 9 bases fit TRBD2. The CDR3 totals 14 residues. V shed 4 bases and J 9 bases; nucleotides not matched to a gene: 7. CDR3 region: CASSSSGGPVEQFF. CDR3 sequence (DNA): TGTGCCAGCAGTTCAAGCGGGGGGCCCGTTGAGCAGTTCTTC.

A few counts support this clonotype. This chain links TRBV10-2 with TRBJ2-5; tentatively, D is TRBD1 or TRBD2 (5 bases each). Germline values: CDR1 WSHSY, CDR2 SAAADI. The CDR3 length is 12 residues. V was trimmed by 4 bases and J by 5 bases, leaving 8 bases between them. CDR3 loop: CASSAEGETQYF. The DNA for the CDR3 is TGCGCCAGCAGTGCCGAGGGGGAGACCCAGTACTTC.

The genes are TRBV7-3 and TRBJ2-1; D is perhaps TRBD2 (7 bases). Trimming stripped 2 bases from V and 7 bases from J, with 15 bases between. Germline CDR1 is SGHTA and CDR2 is FQGTGA. The CDR3 covers 15 residues. The CDR3 here is CASSLFRGADNEQFF. Written as DNA, the CDR3 is TGTGCCAGCAGCTTATTTCGGGGGGCGGATAATGAGCAGTTCTTC. The entire variable domain, with the rest obtained from reference TRBV7-3 and TRBJ2-1, is as follows: GAGVSQTPSNKVTEKGKYVELRCDPISGHTALYWYRQSLGQGPEFLIYFQGTGAADDSGLPNDRFFAVRPEGSVSTLKIQRTERGDSAVYLCASSLFRGADNEQFFGPGTRLTVL.

This clonotype has more than one count but fewer than ten. This chain joins TRBV7-8 and TRBJ2-7; possibly TRBD2 for D (6 bases). Germline-derived CDR1 and CDR2 are SGHVS and FQNEAQ. Trimming removed 3 bases from V and 7 bases from J, with 13 bases in between. The CDR3 has 13 amino acids. The CDR3 DNA follows: TGTGCCAGCAGCTTCGGGAGTTCTGAGGAGCAGTACTTC. It translates to CASSFGSSEEQYF.

In its sample, this clonotype was seen a few times. The chain links TRBV29-1 to TRBJ2-7; D is tentatively TRBD1 or TRBD2 (6 bases each). Germline V gives CDR1 SQVTM, CDR2 ANQGSEA. The CDR3 is made up of 12 amino acids. Trimming removed 6 bases from V and 2 bases from J, with 11 bases in between. For the CDR3, the DNA is TGCAGCGTAAGGGGGGCCGCCTACGAGCAGTACTTC. Its protein product is CSVRGAAYEQYF.

This clonotype was counted a few times. V is TRBV5-1 and J is TRBJ2-7, with 8 bases aligning to TRBD1. Unmatched junction bases numbered 7, after V lost 8 bases and J lost 0 bases. Germline CDR1 SGHRS, CDR2 YFSETQ. CDR3 length: 14 residues. This CDR3 reads CASHRGDTSYEQYF. The CDR3 DNA sequence: TGCGCCAGTCACAGGGGGGACACCTCCTACGAGCAGTACTTC.

This clonotype was detected ten times or more. The V and J genes are TRBV20-1 and TRBJ1-1; the D is unclear. The CDR3 totals 13 residues. Germline V lookup: CDR1 DFQATT, CDR2 SNEGSKA (reference sequence). The V and J ends lost 0 bases and 3 bases respectively, with 8 bases between them. The CDR3 bases are TGCAGTGCTAGAGACCCGAGGGACACTGAAGCTTTCTTT. Its protein is CSARDPRDTEAFF.

This chain links TRBV12-3 or TRBV12-4 with TRBJ2-1; D possibly corresponds to TRBD1 (5 bases). The V gene lost 2 bases and the J gene lost 3 bases, with 11 bases spanning the gap. The CDR3 totals 15 residues. CDR3 protein: CASSLRQGNYNEQFF. CDR3 DNA: TGTGCCAGCAGTTTACGGCAGGGCAACTACAATGAGCAGTTCTTC.

This clonotype was counted only a few times. This chain uses TRBV20-1 with TRBJ2-7, with D possibly matching TRBD2 (5 bases). Germline assignment: CDR1 DFQATT and CDR2 SNEGSKA (reference sequence). The CDR3 totals 14 residues. CDR3 sequence (DNA): TGCAGCCCGCAAACAACTAGACTAACTTACGAGCAGTACTTC. Protein sequence: CSPQTTRLTYEQYF.

The chain joins TRBV6-2 or TRBV6-3 to TRBJ2-5, with 9 positions matching TRBD1. The V gene's germline CDR1 is MNHEY and CDR2 SVGEGT. The CDR3 spans 15 residues. Trimming removed 0 bases from V and 4 bases from J; junction bases left unmatched: 3. This CDR3 is CASSYSGTGSETQYF. CDR3 sequence (DNA): TGTGCCAGCAGTTACTCTGGGACAGGGTCAGAGACCCAGTACTTC.

The chain is built from TRBV12-3 or TRBV12-4 and TRBJ1-1; 7 nucleotides line up with TRBD1. V gave up 2 bases and J gave up 6 bases; unmatched junction bases: 6. This CDR3 spans 14 amino acids. The CDR3 sequence: CASSLLSTGAEAFF. The CDR3 DNA sequence: TGTGCCAGCAGTTTACTCTCAACAGGGGCTGAAGCTTTCTTT.

V usage is TRBV15 and J usage is TRBJ2-5, with 8 positions matching TRBD1. This CDR3 is 16 amino acids long. Per germline, CDR1 LNHNV and CDR2 YYDKDF (reference sequence). V was clipped by 2 bases and J by 4 bases; unmatched bases: 9. CDR3 region: CATSRKEDRVGETQYF. CDR3 in DNA: TGTGCCACCAGCAGAAAAGAGGACAGGGTAGGAGAGACCCAGTACTTC.

The gene calls are TRBV29-1 and TRBJ2-7, with 14 positions matching TRBD2. V trimming: 3 bases; J trimming: 2 bases; junction bases outside the gene matches: 3. Germline CDR1 SQVTM, CDR2 ANQGSEA. The CDR3 extends over 15 amino acids. CDR3 sequence: CSVDGTSGGTYEQYF. The CDR3 DNA is TGCAGCGTTGATGGGACTAGCGGGGGAACCTACGAGCAGTACTTC.

This chain joins TRBV12-3 or TRBV12-4 and TRBJ2-1, with a tentative D call TRBD1 (6 bases). Between the trimmed V and J ends, which lost 3 bases and 7 bases, there was a span of 16 bases. This CDR3 is 15 amino acids long. The CDR3 is CASSFPTGTLNEQFF. CDR3 coding DNA: TGTGCCAGCAGTTTCCCAACCGGGACACTAAATGAGCAGTTCTTC.

In this sample, this clonotype turned up a few times. This rearrangement joins TRBV30 to TRBJ2-7, with D unclear. CDR1 and CDR2 (germline): GTSNPN, SVGIG (reference sequence). V lost 2 bases and J 3 bases, leaving 11 bases between the germline ends. The CDR3 covers 13 residues. The CDR3 region has the DNA TGTGCCTGGAGTTTGCCCGGGCTCTACGAGCAGTACTTC. Amino acids: CAWSLPGLYEQYF.

This sequence joins TRBV5-1 and TRBJ2-7; 8 nucleotides match TRBD1. With 4 bases clipped from V and 3 bases from J, the junction kept 9 bases outside the gene matches. Germline loops: CDR1 SGHRS, CDR2 YFSETQ. CDR3 size: 15 residues. The CDR3 sequence is CASSPGPGQDYEQYF. In DNA form, the CDR3 reads TGCGCCAGCAGCCCTGGCCCGGGACAGGACTACGAGCAGTACTTC.

The chain links TRBV3-1 to TRBJ1-2, with D perhaps TRBD1 (6 bases). Germline V lookup: CDR1 LGHDT, CDR2 YNNKEL (reference sequence). V was pared by 1 base and J by 2 bases, with 20 bases between. The CDR3 length is 18 residues. CDR3 region: CASSQVGLSGALNYGYTF. CDR3 in DNA: TGTGCCAGCAGCCAAGTCGGGCTTTCGGGGGCCTTGAACTATGGCTACACCTTC.

This clonotype was seen only a few times. The chain employs TRBV5-5 and TRBJ1-4, with no clear D. Germline V CDR1 and CDR2: SGHKS, YYEKEE (reference sequence). Trimming shortened V by 4 bases and J by 7 bases, and 20 bases separated the two germline ends. The CDR3 is 16 amino acids. CDR3 DNA sequence: TGTGCCAGCAGCATTACTATGCCGATGAATTTTGAAAAACTGTTTTTT. This codes for CASSITMPMNFEKLFF.

This clonotype was counted between two and nine times. The chain couples TRBV12-3 or TRBV12-4 to TRBJ2-4, with TRBD2 matching 8 bases. CDR3 length equals 16 residues. Trimming at V came to 5 bases and at J to 0 bases, leaving 6 bases not matched to a gene. CDR3 loop: CASSPNSGEAKNIQYF. The DNA of the CDR3 is TGTGCCAGCAGTCCTAATAGCGGGGAAGCCAAAAACATTCAGTACTTC.

This clonotype was detected a few times. The genes are TRBV9 and TRBJ1-1, with D possibly TRBD1 on 6 matching bases. Trimming took 1 base from V and 3 from J, leaving 10 bases between them. The germline V gene has CDR1 SGDLS and CDR2 YYNGEE. This CDR3 has 14 residues. CDR3 loop: CASSVTTGDTEAFF. CDR3 nucleotide sequence: TGTGCCAGCAGCGTAACGACAGGCGACACTGAAGCTTTCTTT.

The CDR3 is CASSPTVNYGYTF. The DNA for the CDR3 is TGTGCCAGCAGCCCCACAGTTAACTATGGCTACACCTTC. The chain is built from TRBV7-9 and TRBJ1-2; no definite D call. CDR1 SEHNR and CDR2 FQNEAQ come from the germline V gene (reference sequence). The length of the CDR3 is 13 residues. Trimming left V 5 bases short and J 1 base short, with 8 bases between. Full variable domain (rest looked up from reference TRBV7-9 and TRBJ1-2): DTGVSQNPRHKITKRGQNVTFRCDPISEHNRLYWYRQTLGQGPEFLTYFQNEAQLEKSRLLSDRFSAERPKGSFSTLEIQRTEQGDSAMYLCASSPTVNYGYTFGSGTRLTVV.

This clonotype occurred a few times. The V and J genes are TRBV20-1 and TRBJ1-2, with TRBD1 matching over 7 bases. The germline V gene has CDR1 DFQATT and CDR2 SNEGSKA (reference sequence). The CDR3 loop spans 11 amino acids. J gave up 8 bases and V 1 base, and 1 base lay outside the gene matches. CDR3 in amino acids: CSARGTGGYTF. CDR3 bases: TGCAGTGCTAGAGGGACAGGCGGCTACACCTTC.